This paragraph covers one TCR beta chain sequence. What it recognizes is unknown. This specimen belongs to a study of identical twins. Findings and limits, study-wide: Memory repertoires showed no such pattern, whereas abundant cord blood beta clonotypes carried fewer insertions. Excess sharing between twins was weaker in beta out-of-frame sequences.

Germline CDR1 reads DFQATT; CDR2 reads SNEGSKA (reference sequence). The ends lost 6 bases at V and 0 bases at J; junction bases unmatched: 5. The CDR3 spans 14 residues. A single record per CDR3 protein comes from TCRdb applying MiXCR to the 5' RACE reads. The sample has 350,000 or so distinct CDR3 sequences; roughly 12% are singletons. This same sample was also taken into another study, of yellow fever vaccine responses in identical twins. That source adds: Twins reportedly mounted vaccine T cell responses that seemed partly convergent, partly personalized.

The chain employs TRBV20-1 and TRBJ2-1; TRBD1 agrees at 7 bases. What was sequenced was CD8+ T cells sorted from blood. This receptor was obtained from a woman aged 18-30 years in good health. The CDR3 is CSAYGDSSYNEQFF. In DNA, the CDR3 is TGCAGTGCATACGGGGACAGCTCCTACAATGAGCAGTTCTTC.